Sequencing of this TCR beta chain was carried out in a study of response to subunit inactivated influenza vaccine. TCRdb redid the calling of the RT-PCR reads with MiXCR, one entry per CDR3 protein. The sample consists of about 500,000 distinct CDR3 sequences, 6.5% to 8% of them appearing once. This clonotype has only a few counts. The CDR3 totals 15 residues. J lost 4 bases, V lost 10 bases, and 10 bases had no gene match. CDR1 is MNHEY and CDR2 is SMNVEV in the germline V gene (reference sequence). The sample consisted of PBMCs from blood, taken about 24 months after vaccination. This receptor was identified in a man between 50 and 75 years old who received an inactivated influenza vaccine. The genes are TRBV27 and TRBJ2-3, with 11 nucleotides matching TRBD2. The CDR3 reads CATGDSGGAPDTQYF. The CDR3 bases are TGTGCCACCGGGGATAGCGGGGGGGCACCAGATACGCAGTATTTT.